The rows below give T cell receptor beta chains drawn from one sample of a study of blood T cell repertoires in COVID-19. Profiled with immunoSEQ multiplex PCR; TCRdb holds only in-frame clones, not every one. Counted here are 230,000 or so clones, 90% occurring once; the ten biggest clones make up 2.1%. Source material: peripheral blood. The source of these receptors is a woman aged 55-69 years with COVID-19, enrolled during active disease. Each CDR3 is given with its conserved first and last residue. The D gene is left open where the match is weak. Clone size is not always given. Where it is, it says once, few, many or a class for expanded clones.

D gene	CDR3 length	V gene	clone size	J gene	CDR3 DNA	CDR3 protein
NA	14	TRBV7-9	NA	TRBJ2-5	TGTGCCAGCAGCTTACGCAGGGACCAAGAGACCCAGTACTTC	CASSLRRDQETQYF
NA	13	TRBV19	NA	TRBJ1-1	TGTGCCAGTACCGTCCCAGGGTGGACTGAAGCTTTCTTT	CASTVPGWTEAFF
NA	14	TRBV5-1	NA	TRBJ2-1	TGCGCCAGCAGCCATCAGGATTACTACAATGAGCAGTTCTTC	CASSHQDYYNEQFF
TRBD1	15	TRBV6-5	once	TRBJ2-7	TGTGCCAGCAGTATCGACAGGGGGATGACCTACGAGCAGTACTTC	CASSIDRGMTYEQYF
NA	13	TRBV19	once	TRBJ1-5	TGTGCCAGTATGGGAGGGGGGAGACAGCCCCAGCATTTT	CASMGGGRQPQHF
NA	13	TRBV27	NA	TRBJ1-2	TGTGCCAGCAGACATACAGGGCTGGACGGCTACACCTTC	CASRHTGLDGYTF
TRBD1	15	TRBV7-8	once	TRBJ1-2	TGTGCCAGCAGCTCCGACAGGGTGTCGAACTATGGCTACACCTTC	CASSSDRVSNYGYTF
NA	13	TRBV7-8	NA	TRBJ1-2	TGTGCCAGCAGCTTAAGCCAGGGCTATGGCTACACCTTC	CASSLSQGYGYTF
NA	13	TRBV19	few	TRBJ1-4	TGTGCCAGTAGTATAGACAATAATGAAAAACTGTTTTTT	CASSIDNNEKLFF
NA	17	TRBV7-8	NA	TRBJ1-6	TGTGCCAGCAGCCCCGGAGGCGGTTCAGCCTATAATTCACCCCTCCACTTT	CASSPGGGSAYNSPLHF
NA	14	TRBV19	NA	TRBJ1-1	TGTGCCAGTAGAAAAGGAGGGGTCAACACTGAAGCTTTCTTT	CASRKGGVNTEAFF
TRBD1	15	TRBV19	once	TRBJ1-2	TGTGCCAGTAGTGTATACCGGGACAGGGGCTATGGCTACACCTTC	CASSVYRDRGYGYTF
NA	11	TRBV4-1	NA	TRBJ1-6	TGCGCCAGACGGGGGGGTGCACCCCTCCACTTT	CARRGGAPLHF
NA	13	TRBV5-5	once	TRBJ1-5	TGTGCCAGCAGCTTGTGGGGGGATCAGCCCCAGCATTTT	CASSLWGDQPQHF
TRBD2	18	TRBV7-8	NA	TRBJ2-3	TGTGCCAGCAGCATAACCGAGAGAGGCGGGGGGGCTAAAGATACGCAGTATTTT	CASSITERGGGAKDTQYF
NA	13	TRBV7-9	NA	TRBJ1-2	TGTGCCAGCAGCTTACAGGGCAACTATGGCTACACCTTC	CASSLQGNYGYTF
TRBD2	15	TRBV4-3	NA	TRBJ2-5	TGCGCCAGCAGCCAAGTAATTGGGGGGGGAGAGACCCAGTACTTC	CASSQVIGGGETQYF
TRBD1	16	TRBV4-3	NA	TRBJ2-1	TGCGCCAGCAGCCAAGAGGCAGGGGGCTGGAACAATGAGCAGTTCTTC	CASSQEAGGWNNEQFF
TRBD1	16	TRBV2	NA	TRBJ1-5	TGTGCCAGCAGGGCAAAGACAGGGTCAAGCAATCAGCCCCAGCATTTT	CASRAKTGSSNQPQHF
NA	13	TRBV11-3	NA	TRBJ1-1	TGTGCCAGCAGCCGAGGGGGTGTAACTGAAGCTTTCTTT	CASSRGGVTEAFF
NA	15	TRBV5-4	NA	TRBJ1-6	TGTGCCAGCAGCTTGGAGCAGGGAATAGATTCACCCCTCCACTTT	CASSLEQGIDSPLHF
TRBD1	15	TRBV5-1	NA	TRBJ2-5	TGCGCCAGCAGCTTGGGGGACAGGGGACGAGAGACCCAGTACTTC	CASSLGDRGRETQYF
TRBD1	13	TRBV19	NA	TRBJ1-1	TGTGCCAGTAGTCTATCAGGGGGCGGTGAAGCTTTCTTT	CASSLSGGGEAFF
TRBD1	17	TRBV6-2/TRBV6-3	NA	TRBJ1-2	TGTGCCAGCAGTCAACCGACAGGGCGGACAGCTAACTATGGCTACACCTTC	CASSQPTGRTANYGYTF
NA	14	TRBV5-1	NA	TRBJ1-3	TGCGCCAGCAGCCAACAGGGAGCTGGAAACACCATATATTTT	CASSQQGAGNTIYF
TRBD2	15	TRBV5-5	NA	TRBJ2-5	TGTGCCAGCAGCGTGTTAGCGGGGGGACCCGAGACCCAGTACTTC	CASSVLAGGPETQYF
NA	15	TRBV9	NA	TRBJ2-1	TGTGCCAGCAGCGTGGTGGGGAGCTCCTACAATGAGCAGTTCTTC	CASSVVGSSYNEQFF
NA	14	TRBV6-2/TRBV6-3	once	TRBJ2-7	TGTGCCAGCAGTGTCAAAGCGGTACCCTACGAGCAGTACTTC	CASSVKAVPYEQYF
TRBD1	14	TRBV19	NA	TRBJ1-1	TGTGCCAGTAGTAAGGACAGGGGGCCCACTGAAGCTTTCTTT	CASSKDRGPTEAFF
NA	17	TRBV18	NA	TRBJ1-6	TGTGCCAGCTCACCATCCCTGACAGAAATCGGGTTCTCACCCCTCCACTTT	CASSPSLTEIGFSPLHF
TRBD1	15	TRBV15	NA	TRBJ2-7	TGTGCCACCAGCAGTATGGGACAGGGGGCCAACGAGCAGTACTTC	CATSSMGQGANEQYF
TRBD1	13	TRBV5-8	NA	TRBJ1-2	TGTGCCAGCACCCAGACAGGGCCCTATGGCTACACCTTC	CASTQTGPYGYTF
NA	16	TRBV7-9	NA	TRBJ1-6	TGTGCCAGCAGCTCCCCCCGGGGAGACTATAATTCACCCCTCCACTTT	CASSSPRGDYNSPLHF
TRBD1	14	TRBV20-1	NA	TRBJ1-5	TGCAGTGCTGGTGTCAGGGGGTATGATCAGCCCCAGCATTTT	CSAGVRGYDQPQHF
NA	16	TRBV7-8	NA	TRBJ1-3	TGTGCCAGCAGCTTAGTTCGGTTCCTCTCTGGAAACACCATATATTTT	CASSLVRFLSGNTIYF
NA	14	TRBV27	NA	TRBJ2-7	TGTGCCAGCAGTTTACGGGGGGCTGGGTACGAGCAGTACTTC	CASSLRGAGYEQYF
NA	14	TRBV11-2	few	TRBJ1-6	TGTGCCAGCAGCTTAGGGGAGTTGGGATCACCCCTCCACTTT	CASSLGELGSPLHF
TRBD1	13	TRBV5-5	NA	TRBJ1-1	TGTGCCAGCAGCTCGGGGGGACAGGGAGAAGCTTTCTTT	CASSSGGQGEAFF
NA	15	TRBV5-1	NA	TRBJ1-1	TGCGCCAGCAGCTTGGATCAGGGTCGTGGGACTGAAGCTTTCTTT	CASSLDQGRGTEAFF
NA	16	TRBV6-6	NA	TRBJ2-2	TGTGCCAGCAGTTACCGACCCGGGGAGAGTACCGGGGAGCTGTTTTTT	CASSYRPGESTGELFF
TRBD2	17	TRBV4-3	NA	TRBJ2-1	TGCGCCAGCACTCAACAGCCGGGACTAGCGGCCTACAATGAGCAGTTCTTC	CASTQQPGLAAYNEQFF
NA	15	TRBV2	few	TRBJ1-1	TGTGCCAGCAGTGAATTGGGGCAGGGGAACACTGAAGCTTTCTTT	CASSELGQGNTEAFF
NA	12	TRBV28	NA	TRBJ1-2	TGTGCCAGCAGTTCCTCCCGCTATGGCTACACCTTC	CASSSSRYGYTF
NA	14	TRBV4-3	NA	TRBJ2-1	TGCGCCAGCAGCCAATCCTCAGGGAACGATGAGCAGTTCTTC	CASSQSSGNDEQFF
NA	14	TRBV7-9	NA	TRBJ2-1	TGTGCCAGCAGCTCCTTCGGGGTTTCGTATGAGCAGTTCTTC	CASSSFGVSYEQFF
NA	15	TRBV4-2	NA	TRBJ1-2	TGTGCCAGCAGCCTGGATATAAAGCGGGCTGGTGGCTACACCTTC	CASSLDIKRAGGYTF
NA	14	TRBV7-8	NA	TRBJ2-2	TGTGCCAGCAGGGTCCCAGGGATCGCCGGGGAGCTGTTTTTT	CASRVPGIAGELFF
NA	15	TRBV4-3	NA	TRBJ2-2	TGCGCCAGCAGCCAAAGACTCACTGGGACCGGGGAGCTGTTTTTT	CASSQRLTGTGELFF
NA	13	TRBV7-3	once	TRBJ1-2	TGTGCCAGCAGTTCAGACGGGGGCTATGGCTACACCTTC	CASSSDGGYGYTF
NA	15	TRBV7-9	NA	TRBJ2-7	TGTGCCAGCAGCTTAGCGCTCAGGTCCTCCTACGAGCAGTACTTC	CASSLALRSSYEQYF
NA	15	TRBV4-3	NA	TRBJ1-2	TGCGCCAGCAGCCAAGAGAATACAGGGCACGACGGCTACACCTTC	CASSQENTGHDGYTF
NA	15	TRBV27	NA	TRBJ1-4	TGTGCCAGCAGTCCCCGTCGCGGCAGCAATGAAAAACTGTTTTTT	CASSPRRGSNEKLFF
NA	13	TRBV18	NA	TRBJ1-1	TGTGCCAGCTCACCAATCAGAAACACTGAAGCTTTCTTT	CASSPIRNTEAFF
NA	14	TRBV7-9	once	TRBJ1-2	TGTGCCAGCAGCTTAGATGGACAGCTGCGCGGCTACACCTTC	CASSLDGQLRGYTF
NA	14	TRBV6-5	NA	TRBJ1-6	TGTGCCAGCAGGTCCTCCTCCTATAATTCACCCCTCCACTTT	CASRSSSYNSPLHF
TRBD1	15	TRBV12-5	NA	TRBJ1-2	TGTGCTAGTGGTTTGCCGGGACAGGGTTTCTATGGCTACACCTTC	CASGLPGQGFYGYTF
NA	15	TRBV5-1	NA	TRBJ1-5	TGCGCCAGCAGGGTAGCCCCGGGAGGCAATCAGCCCCAGCATTTT	CASRVAPGGNQPQHF
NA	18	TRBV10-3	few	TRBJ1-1	TGTGCCGCCTACGACAAACTAGAACACCTCCGGCCTTACACTGAAGCTTTCTTT	CAAYDKLEHLRPYTEAFF
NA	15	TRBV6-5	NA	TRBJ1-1	TGTGCCAGCAGTTACTCGCCAGGGAAGAACACTGAAGCTTTCTTT	CASSYSPGKNTEAFF